This entry concerns a single T cell receptor (beta chain). Its antigen is currently unknown. As for time point: week 35, safety follow-up. All doses held 300 ug of mutant IDH1 20-mer peptide, with topical imiquimod. The data were obtained in a study of a mutant IDH1 vaccine in newly diagnosed glioma. Study-level information: Following radiotherapy alone, or alongside temozolomide cycles, vaccination was started after an interval of 4-6 weeks. Beforehand, treatment had been radiotherapy, temozolomide, or both; the majority received both.

The CDR3 consists of 11 residues. V was shortened by 2 bases and J by 11 bases, with 9 bases between the two germline ends. Germline CDR1 MNHEY, CDR2 SVGAGI. TCRdb's copy holds only in-frame clones and misses some; the assay was immunoSEQ multiplex PCR. This table holds over 65,000 clones, roughly 84% found once. The sequencing used PBMCs, collected from a glioma patient whose treatment included an IDH1 peptide vaccine. The receptor was derived from a man younger than 35 with glioma. This rearrangement joins TRBV6-5 to TRBJ1-1; D perhaps matches TRBD1 (5 bases). The CDR3 DNA reads TGTGCCAGCAGTTACGCAGGGACCGCTTTCTTT. It translates to CASSYAGTAFF.